This is a list of T cell receptor beta chains from one sample in a study of T cell responses to AZD1222 COVID-19 vaccine. Data came from immunoSEQ multiplex PCR; TCRdb stores just in-frame clones and leaves some out. The sample carries approximately 160,000 clones, about nine tenths recorded once. The specimen comprised peripheral blood, sampled on day 0 of AZD1222 vaccination. These receptors were obtained from an adult in good health. CDR3s include the opening cysteine and the closing phenylalanine or tryptophan. A D gene is named only where the DNA matches it firmly. The size entry is marked missing in some rows and otherwise reads once, few, many or a size class.

-,TRBV30,-,TRBJ1-3,CAWSYRGPRKPASGNTIYF,TGTGCCTGGAGTTACCGGGGACCCAGGAAGCCGGCCTCTGGAAACACCATATATTTT
-,TRBV4-2,-,TRBJ1-3,CASSQDGTPSSGNTIYF,TGTGCCAGCAGCCAAGATGGAACCCCGAGCTCTGGAAACACCATATATTTT
-,TRBV19,TRBD2,TRBJ2-5,CASSSGLAGETQYF,TGTGCCAGTAGTTCGGGACTAGCGGGGGAGACTCAGTACTTC
once,TRBV6-5,TRBD1,TRBJ1-1,CASRRVGQMNTEAFF,TGTGCCAGCAGGCGCGTGGGACAGATGAACACTGAAGCTTTCTTT
-,TRBV6-5,TRBD1,TRBJ2-7,CASSYSGTGVWEQYF,TGTGCCAGCAGTTACTCCGGGACAGGCGTTTGGGAGCAGTACTTC
once,TRBV9,-,TRBJ2-5,CASSALSGVTQETQYF,TGTGCCAGCAGCGCCCTTAGTGGGGTGACCCAAGAGACCCAGTACTTC
-,TRBV9,-,TRBJ2-3,CASSPDHSTQYF,TGTGCCAGCAGCCCAGACCACTCTACGCAGTATTTT
once,TRBV4-3,TRBD2,TRBJ2-1,CASSQGGGPGRYNEQFF,TGCGCCAGCAGCCAAGGCGGGGGGCCCGGCCGATACAATGAGCAGTTCTTC
-,TRBV25-1,TRBD1,TRBJ1-3,CASSLDRETGNTIYF,TGTGCCAGCAGCCTTGACAGGGAAACTGGAAACACCATATATTTT
-,TRBV5-1,TRBD1,TRBJ1-2,CASSLAGTGAYGGYTF,TGCGCCAGCAGCTTGGCCGGGACAGGTGCCTACGGTGGCTACACCTTC
-,TRBV5-1,TRBD1,TRBJ2-5,CASSWGTGPQETQYF,TGCGCCAGCAGCTGGGGGACAGGACCGCAAGAGACCCAGTACTTC
-,TRBV6-5,-,TRBJ2-7,CASSYLPGTYEQYF,TGTGCCAGCAGTTACCTCCCCGGTACCTACGAGCAGTACTTC
-,TRBV21-1,-,TRBJ1-1,CASSLSRDRVFMNTEAFF,TGTGCCAGCAGCCTGAGCCGGGACAGGGTTTTTATGAACACTGAAGCTTTCTTT
few,TRBV4-3,-,TRBJ1-3,CASSQVLGMGGNTIYF,TGCGCCAGCAGCCAAGTGTTAGGGATGGGAGGAAACACCATATATTTT
-,TRBV12-5,-,TRBJ2-1,CASGPPGTGEFF,TGTGCTAGTGGACCCCCCGGTACAGGTGAGTTCTTC
-,TRBV9,TRBD1,TRBJ1-1,CASSPFGGDRDVEAFF,TGTGCCAGCAGCCCATTCGGGGGGGACAGGGATGTTGAAGCTTTCTTT
-,TRBV30,TRBD1,TRBJ1-2,CAWILQGERGYTF,TGTGCCTGGATTCTTCAGGGGGAACGTGGCTACACCTTC
once,TRBV28,-,TRBJ1-2,CASSFGGGYGYTF,TGTGCCAGCAGTTTCGGAGGCGGGTATGGCTACACCTTC
-,TRBV3-1/TRBV3-2,-,TRBJ1-3,CASSQDRRISGNTIYF,TGTGCCAGCAGCCAAGACCGGCGGATCTCTGGAAACACCATATATTTT
-,TRBV12-3/TRBV12-4,-,TRBJ2-1,CASSFGYNEQFF,TGTGCCAGCAGTTTCGGATACAATGAGCAGTTCTTC
-,TRBV7-6,TRBD1,TRBJ2-5,CASSPGQGTGKTQYF,TGTGCCAGCAGCCCGGGACAGGGCACAGGGAAGACCCAGTACTTC
-,TRBV19,TRBD1,TRBJ1-2,CASMRTGGGNYGYTF,TGTGCCAGTATGAGGACAGGGGGGGGTAACTATGGCTACACCTTC
-,TRBV10-3,-,TRBJ2-7,CAIRNNDRLSEQYF,TGTGCCATCAGGAATAATGACAGGTTAAGCGAGCAGTACTTC
-,TRBV6-2/TRBV6-3,TRBD1,TRBJ1-2,CASSWTGGSINYGYTF,TGTGCCAGCAGTTGGACAGGCGGATCCATTAACTATGGCTACACCTTC
-,TRBV18,-,TRBJ1-1,CASSRGWEAFF,TGTGCCAGCTCGAGGGGCTGGGAAGCTTTCTTT
many,TRBV2,TRBD1,TRBJ1-6,CASSAFAGQGSPLHF,TGTGCCAGCAGTGCATTTGCGGGACAGGGTTCACCCCTCCACTTT
-,TRBV10-3,TRBD2,TRBJ2-1,CAIRYSGAYNEQFF,TGTGCCATCAGGTACAGCGGGGCTTACAATGAGCAGTTCTTC
-,TRBV19,-,TRBJ1-6,CASSMTGAESPLHF,TGTGCCAGTAGTATGACGGGGGCGGAATCACCCCTCCACTTT
-,TRBV30,-,TRBJ2-1,CAWSVSGAYNEQFF,TGTGCCTGGAGTGTATCCGGTGCTTACAATGAGCAGTTCTTC
-,TRBV5-4,TRBD1,TRBJ2-5,CASSLQGQQETQYF,TGTGCCAGCAGCTTGCAGGGACAGCAAGAGACCCAGTACTTC
-,TRBV29-1,TRBD2,TRBJ2-3,CSANGLAGTDTQYF,TGCAGCGCCAACGGACTAGCGGGCACAGATACGCAGTATTTT
-,TRBV6-5,-,TRBJ2-3,CASRTGLTQYF,TGTGCCAGTCGCACAGGGCTGACGCAGTATTTT